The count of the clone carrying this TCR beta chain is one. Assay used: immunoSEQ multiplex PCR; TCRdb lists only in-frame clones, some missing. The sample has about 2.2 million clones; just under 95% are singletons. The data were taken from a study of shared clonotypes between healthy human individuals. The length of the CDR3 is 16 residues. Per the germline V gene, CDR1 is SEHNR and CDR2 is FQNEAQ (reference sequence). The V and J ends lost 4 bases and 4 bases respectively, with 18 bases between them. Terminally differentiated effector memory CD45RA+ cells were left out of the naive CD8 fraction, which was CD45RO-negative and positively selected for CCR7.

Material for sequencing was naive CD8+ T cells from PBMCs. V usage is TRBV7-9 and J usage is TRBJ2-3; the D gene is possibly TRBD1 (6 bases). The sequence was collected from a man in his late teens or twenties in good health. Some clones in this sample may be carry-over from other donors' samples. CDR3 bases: TGTGCCAGCAGCTCAAACGGACAGCTGGGCCCAGATACGCAGTATTTT. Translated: CASSSNGQLGPDTQYF.